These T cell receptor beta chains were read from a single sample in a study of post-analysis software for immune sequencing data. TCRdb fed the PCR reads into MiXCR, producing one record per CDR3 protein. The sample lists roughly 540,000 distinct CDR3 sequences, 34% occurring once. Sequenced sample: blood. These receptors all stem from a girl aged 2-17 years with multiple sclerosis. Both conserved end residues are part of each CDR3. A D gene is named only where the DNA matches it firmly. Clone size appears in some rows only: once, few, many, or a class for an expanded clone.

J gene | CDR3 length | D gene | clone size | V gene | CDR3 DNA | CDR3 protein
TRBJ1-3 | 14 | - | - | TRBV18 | TGTGCCAGCTCACCAGGCCAGTCTGGAAACACCATATATTTT | CASSPGQSGNTIYF
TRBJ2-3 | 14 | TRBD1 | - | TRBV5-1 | TGCGCCAGCAGCCACGACAGGGGGCCGGATACGCAGTATTTT | CASSHDRGPDTQYF
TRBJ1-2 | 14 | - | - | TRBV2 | TGTGCCAGCAGTGAAGCGGAACGGGGAAATGGCTACACCTTC | CASSEAERGNGYTF
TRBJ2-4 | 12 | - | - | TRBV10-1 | TGCGTCAGCAGTGAGTCGTCAGGTGAGCAGTACTTC | CVSSESSGEQYF
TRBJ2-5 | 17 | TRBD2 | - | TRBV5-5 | TGTGCCAGCAGCTCGGGACTAGCGGGGCCCCGGGCGGAGACCCAGTACTTC | CASSSGLAGPRAETQYF
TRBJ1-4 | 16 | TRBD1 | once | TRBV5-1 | TGCGCCAGCAGCTTGGATGCACACAGGGGTAGTGAAAAACTGTTTTTT | CASSLDAHRGSEKLFF
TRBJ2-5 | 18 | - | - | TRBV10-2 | TGCGCCAGCACCACCTCAGTGGTCGCTAAAGGGAGCCAAGAGACCCAGTACTTC | CASTTSVVAKGSQETQYF
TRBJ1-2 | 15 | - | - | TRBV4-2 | TGTGCCAGCAGCCAAGACGATCGGAGTAACTATGGCTACACCTTC | CASSQDDRSNYGYTF
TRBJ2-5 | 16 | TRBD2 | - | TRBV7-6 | TGTGCCAGCAGCCTAGGGACTAGCGGGGTGAAAGAGACCCAGTACTTC | CASSLGTSGVKETQYF
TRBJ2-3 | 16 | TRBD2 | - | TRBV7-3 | TGTGCCAGCAGCAGATTTAGCGGGGGTCGCACAGATACGCAGTATTTT | CASSRFSGGRTDTQYF
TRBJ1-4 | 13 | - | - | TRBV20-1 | TGCAGTGCCCATCTCCGAGGAAATGAAAAACTGTTTTTT | CSAHLRGNEKLFF
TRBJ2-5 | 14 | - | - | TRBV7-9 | TGTGCCAGCAGCTTAAGTCGGCTCGGAGAGACCCAGTACTTC | CASSLSRLGETQYF
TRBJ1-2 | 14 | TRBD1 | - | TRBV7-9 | TGTGCCAGCAGCACCCTTACAGGGGGATATGGCTACACCTTC | CASSTLTGGYGYTF
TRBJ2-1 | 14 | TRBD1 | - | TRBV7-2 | TGTGCCAGCAGCTTAAAGACAGGGAACAATGAGCAGTTCTTC | CASSLKTGNNEQFF
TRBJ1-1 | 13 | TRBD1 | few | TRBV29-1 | TGCAGCGTACAGGGACAGCGGAACACTGAAGCTTTCTTT | CSVQGQRNTEAFF
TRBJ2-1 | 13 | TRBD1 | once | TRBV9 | TGTGCCAGCAGCGTAACAGGGGGCGGTGAGCAGTTCTTC | CASSVTGGGEQFF
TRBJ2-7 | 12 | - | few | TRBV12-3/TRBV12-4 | TGTGCCAGCAGTTTACGACAATACGAGCAGTACTTC | CASSLRQYEQYF
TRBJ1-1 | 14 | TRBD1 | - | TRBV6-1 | TGTGCCAGCAGTGGGACAGGGGGTAGGACTGAAGCTTTCTTT | CASSGTGGRTEAFF
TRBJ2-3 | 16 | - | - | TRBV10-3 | TGTGCCATCAGTGAGGCTGGGGCTAGTTACGCAGATACGCAGTATTTT | CAISEAGASYADTQYF
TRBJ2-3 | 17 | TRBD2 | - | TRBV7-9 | TGTGCCAGCAGCTTCGGACTAGCGGGGGGGAAGACAGATACGCAGTATTTT | CASSFGLAGGKTDTQYF
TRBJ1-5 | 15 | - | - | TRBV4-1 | TGCGCCAGCAGCGACCACGGGGTAGGCAATCAGCCCCAGCATTTT | CASSDHGVGNQPQHF
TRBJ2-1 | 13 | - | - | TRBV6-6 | TGTGCCAGCTCGACCCAGGTTGGGAATGAGCAGTTCTTC | CASSTQVGNEQFF
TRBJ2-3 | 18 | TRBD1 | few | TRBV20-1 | TGCAGTGCTCCCAGGGGGATTAGATTAGGGGAGAGCACAGATACGCGGTATTTT | CSAPRGIRLGESTDTRYF
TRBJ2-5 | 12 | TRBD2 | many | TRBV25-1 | TGTGCCAGCAGTGGGGGGGGAGGGGTCAAGTACTTC | CASSGGGGVKYF
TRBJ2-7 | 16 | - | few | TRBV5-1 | TGCGCCAGCAGGATCGCAGCTGGGACGGCTACCTACGAGCAGTACTTC | CASRIAAGTATYEQYF
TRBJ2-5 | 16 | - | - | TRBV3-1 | TGTGCCAGCAGCCAAGATTCGGGGGCCGGCGCGGAGACCCAGTACTTC | CASSQDSGAGAETQYF
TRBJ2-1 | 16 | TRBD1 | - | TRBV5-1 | TGCGCCAGCAGAAAACAGGGGGTTAGCTCCTACAATGAGCAGTTCTTC | CASRKQGVSSYNEQFF
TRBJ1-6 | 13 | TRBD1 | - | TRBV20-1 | TGCAGTGCGGGACAGGGCTCCAATTCACCCCTCCACTTT | CSAGQGSNSPLHF
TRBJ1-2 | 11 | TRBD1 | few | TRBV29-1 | TGCAGTGGACAGGGGGCGGGAGGCTACACCTTC | CSGQGAGGYTF
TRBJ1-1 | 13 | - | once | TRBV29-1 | TGCAGCGCCCGAAGGCCTTCTGCAAGTGAAGCTTTCTTT | CSARRPSASEAFF
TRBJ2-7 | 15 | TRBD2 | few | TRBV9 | TGTGCCAGCAGCCAAGGACTAGCGGAAACCTACGAGCAGTACTTC | CASSQGLAETYEQYF
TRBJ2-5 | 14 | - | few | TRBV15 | TGTGCCACCAGCAGAGTAGGAACGGCAGAGACCCAGTACTTC | CATSRVGTAETQYF
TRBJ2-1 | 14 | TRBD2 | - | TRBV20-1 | TGCAGTGCTAGAGATCCCCCCAGCGGGGGAGAGCAGTTCTTC | CSARDPPSGGEQFF
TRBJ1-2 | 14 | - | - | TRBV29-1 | TGCAGCGTTGAATGGGGAAACAGGGAGGATGGCTACACCTTC | CSVEWGNREDGYTF
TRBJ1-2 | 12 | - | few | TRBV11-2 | TGTGCCAGCAGCCCAACAGACTATGGCTACACCTTC | CASSPTDYGYTF
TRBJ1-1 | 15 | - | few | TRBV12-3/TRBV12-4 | TGTGCCAGCAGTTTAACGGGACCCGGAAACACTGAAGCTTTCTTT | CASSLTGPGNTEAFF
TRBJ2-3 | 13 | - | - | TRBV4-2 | TGTGCCAGCACCTACGGGGGCACAGATACGCAGTATTTT | CASTYGGTDTQYF
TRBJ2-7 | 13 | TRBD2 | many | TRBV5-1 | TGTGCCAGCAGCTTGGCGGGGGGCCGCGAGCAGTACTTC | CASSLAGGREQYF
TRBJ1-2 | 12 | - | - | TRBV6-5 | TGTGACAGCTGGAGGGGCGTCTATGGCTACACCTTC | CDSWRGVYGYTF
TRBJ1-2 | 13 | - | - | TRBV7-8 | TGTGCCAGCAGCCGGAAAGCTAACTATGGCTACACCTTC | CASSRKANYGYTF
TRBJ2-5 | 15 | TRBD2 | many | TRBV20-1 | TGCAGTGCTTTTAGCGGGGGGTTGTACCAAGAGACCCAGTACTTC | CSAFSGGLYQETQYF
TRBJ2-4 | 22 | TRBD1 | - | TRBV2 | TGTGCCAGCCGCCAACGGTCGTCATTGGACAGGGGGATATCCCTAGCCAAAAACATTCAGTACTTC | CASRQRSSLDRGISLAKNIQYF
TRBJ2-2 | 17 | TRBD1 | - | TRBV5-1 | TGCGCCAGCAGCTTGGCGCCGGGACAGGGGACCACCGGGGAGCTGTTTTTT | CASSLAPGQGTTGELFF
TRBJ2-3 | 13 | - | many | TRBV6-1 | TGTGCCAGCAGACTACAGGGCACAGATACGCAGTATTTT | CASRLQGTDTQYF
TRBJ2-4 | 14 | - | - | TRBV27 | TGTGCCAGCAGTTCCCCCGGGAACGTAGGAACGCAGTACTTC | CASSSPGNVGTQYF
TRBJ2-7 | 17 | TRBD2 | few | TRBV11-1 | TGTGCCAGCAGCATGCTTAGCGGGGGGACTTATTCCTACGAGCAGTACTTC | CASSMLSGGTYSYEQYF
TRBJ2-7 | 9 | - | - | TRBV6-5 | TGTGCCAGCAGTTACGGTGCGTACTTC | CASSYGAYF
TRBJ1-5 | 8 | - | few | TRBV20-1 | TGCAGTGCTAGTCCCCAGCATTTT | CSASPQHF
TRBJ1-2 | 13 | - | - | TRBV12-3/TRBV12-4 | TGTGCCAGCAGTTTAGGGCAGACAGGTGGCTACACCTTC | CASSLGQTGGYTF
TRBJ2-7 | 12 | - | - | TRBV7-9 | TGTGCCAGCAGCTTAACAGCCGACGAGCAGTACTTC | CASSLTADEQYF
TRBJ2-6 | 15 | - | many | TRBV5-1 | TGCGCCAGCAGCTTGGGGGGATCTGGGGCCAACGTCCTGACTTTC | CASSLGGSGANVLTF